The 27 T cell receptor beta chains in this list originate from one sample, sequenced in a study of human T cells and chemical hapten exposure. Via MiXCR, TCRdb re-called the RACE reads, giving one row per CDR3 protein. Among about 350,000 distinct CDR3 sequences listed, around 6% were seen once. Time point here: patch test 2, 6 weeks after DPC sensitization. Treatment denoted: therapeutic diphenylcyclopropenone sensitization with weekly scalp DPC. The sample was whole blood, taken in connection with sensitization to the hapten diphenylcyclopropenone (DPC). The receptor set was obtained from a woman under 30 with alopecia areata. Some clones in this sample may be carry-over from other donors' samples.

This clonotype was counted ten times or more. This chain uses TRBV5-5 with TRBJ1-2, with D hard to call. V shed 4 bases and J shed 0 bases, with 10 bases lying between them. Germline V gene sequence: CDR1 SGHKS, CDR2 YYEKEE (reference sequence). This CDR3 has 14 amino acids. DNA of the CDR3: TGTGCCAGCAGCCACCAGGAGACTAACTATGGCTACACCTTC. This translates into CASSHQETNYGYTF.

This clonotype was counted only a few times. This chain uses TRBV27 with TRBJ2-3; 8 bases are shared with TRBD1. Germline V CDR1 and CDR2: MNHEY, SMNVEV (reference sequence). This CDR3 comprises 15 residues. V gave up 4 bases and J gave up 5 bases; unmatched junction bases: 8. The DNA of the CDR3 is TGTGCCAGCAGTTCCCCGACAGGGGCCGAAGATACGCAGTATTTT. Protein: CASSSPTGAEDTQYF.

The chain has TRBV5-1 and TRBJ2-1, with TRBD2 as a possible D gene (5 bases). V lost 0 bases to trimming and J lost 6 bases, with 7 bases between them. Germline CDR1 SGHRS, CDR2 YFSETQ. CDR3 length equals 13 residues. In DNA form, the CDR3 reads TGCGCCAGCAGCTTGGGGACTCTCAATGAGCAGTTCTTC. Its translation: CASSLGTLNEQFF.

This clonotype was detected ten times or more. This chain joins TRBV29-1 and TRBJ1-1; D ambiguous. The CDR3 runs to 13 residues. The germline CDR1 and CDR2 sequences are SQVTM and ANQGSEA. The germline V and J ends were trimmed by 3 bases and 1 base, with 9 bases remaining between them. The CDR3 protein is CSVELFENTEAFF. As DNA, the CDR3 is TGCAGCGTTGAGCTTTTCGAGAACACTGAAGCTTTCTTT.

The chain recombines TRBV4-3 with TRBJ2-6, with no clear D. V dropped 0 bases and J dropped 4 bases, with 7 bases sitting between them. This CDR3 is 15 amino acids long. The V gene's germline CDR1 is LGHNA and CDR2 YSLEER. For the CDR3, the DNA is TGCGCCAGCAGCCAAGAAAATCGAGGGGCCAACGTCCTGACTTTC. The encoded protein is CASSQENRGANVLTF.

The chain carries TRBV12-3 or TRBV12-4 and TRBJ2-1; the D gene is possibly TRBD1 (5 bases). The CDR3 runs to 16 residues. V was shortened by 6 bases and J by 4 bases, with 19 bases between the two germline ends. The CDR3 is CASRVLTGERYNEQFF. The CDR3 nucleotides read TGTGCCAGCAGGGTCCTAACAGGAGAAAGGTACAATGAGCAGTTCTTC.

This clonotype has ten or more counts. The CDR3 coding sequence is TGTGCCAGCAGCCACGACGGGCTGAACACTGAAGCTTTCTTT. Translating it yields CASSHDGLNTEAFF. The V and J genes are TRBV7-2 and TRBJ1-1; no clear D gene. V gave up 5 bases and J gave up 0 bases, with 10 bases separating them. The CDR3 loop spans 14 amino acids. From germline, CDR1 is SGHTA and CDR2 FQGNSA.

This clonotype was detected a few times. The rearrangement joins TRBV29-1 to TRBJ2-5, with 8 bases matching TRBD1. This CDR3 has 14 amino acids. V gave up 5 bases and J gave up 5 bases; unmatched junction bases: 10. CDR1 is SQVTM and CDR2 is ANQGSEA in the germline V gene. CDR3 sequence: CSVTRTGSGETQYF. As DNA, the CDR3 is TGCAGCGTTACTCGGACAGGGAGTGGTGAGACCCAGTACTTC.

In this sample, this clonotype turned up many times. The V gene is TRBV20-1, the J gene TRBJ2-3, with TRBD2 as a possible D gene (5 bases). CDR3 length equals 14 residues. Germline CDR1 is DFQATT and CDR2 is SNEGSKA (reference sequence). V dropped 3 bases and J dropped 3 bases, with 13 bases sitting between them. The CDR3, as DNA: TGCAGTGCTAGTTTCCGGGGAGCAACAGATACGCAGTATTTT. Its translation is CSASFRGATDTQYF.

The V call is TRBV29-1, the J call TRBJ2-3; D is perhaps TRBD2 (5 bases). V was pared by 3 bases and J by 4 bases, with 17 bases between. This CDR3 region has 15 residues. Germline V lookup: CDR1 SQVTM, CDR2 ANQGSEA. This chain's CDR3 is CSVEGRASISDTQYF. DNA of the CDR3: TGCAGCGTTGAGGGAAGGGCTAGCATTTCAGATACGCAGTATTTT.

This clonotype has a count of ten or more. V usage is TRBV12-5 and J usage is TRBJ1-2, with TRBD1 matching over 9 bases. The V segment lost 6 bases and the J segment 4 bases; nucleotides outside the gene matches: 6. Germline values: CDR1 LGHNT, CDR2 FRNRAP. The CDR3 has 14 residues. The CDR3 reads CASGYRGPLYGYTF. Here the CDR3 DNA reads TGTGCTAGTGGCTACAGGGGGCCCCTCTATGGCTACACCTTC.

The rearrangement joins TRBV20-1 to TRBJ1-1; D gene ambiguous. This CDR3 region has 12 residues. The germline CDR1 and CDR2 sequences are DFQATT and SNEGSKA (reference sequence). V was clipped by 3 bases and J by 6 bases, with 11 bases between them. CDR3 amino acids: CSASAGYSEAFF. For the CDR3, the DNA is TGCAGTGCTAGCGCGGGGTACTCTGAAGCTTTCTTT.

This clonotype was observed many times. This sequence joins TRBV4-3 and TRBJ1-2, with unresolved D. Germline CDR1 and CDR2: LGHNA and YSLEER. V was cut by 0 bases and J by 1 base, with 9 bases left in between. This CDR3 region has 15 residues. Here the CDR3 reads CASSQDLSGNYGYTF. CDR3 nucleotides: TGCGCCAGCAGCCAAGATCTCTCGGGTAACTATGGCTACACCTTC.

The CDR3 bases are TGTGCCGGCACCGGAAACACTGAAGCTTTCTTT. This sequence encodes CAGTGNTEAFF. The rearrangement uses TRBV2 and TRBJ1-1; D uncertain. The CDR3 loop spans 11 amino acids. The V gene lost 11 bases and the J gene lost 2 bases, with 9 bases spanning the gap. Per the germline V gene, CDR1 is SNHLY and CDR2 is FYNNEI.

This clonotype was seen ten or more times. The V gene is TRBV12-3 or TRBV12-4, the J gene TRBJ1-1, with a possible D match to TRBD1 (5 bases). The CDR3 has 15 residues. Trimming cost V 3 bases and J 6 bases, with 17 bases left between them. DNA for the CDR3: TGTGCCAGCAGTTTTCAATTGGCCATGGGGGCTGAAGCTTTCTTT. Residues: CASSFQLAMGAEAFF.

This clonotype was found many times. V usage is TRBV12-3 or TRBV12-4 and J usage is TRBJ2-3, with D possibly being TRBD2 (5 bases). This CDR3 has 14 residues. V gave up 7 bases and J gave up 2 bases, with 13 bases separating them. Here the CDR3 reads CASTVRVDTDTQYF. CDR3 DNA sequence: TGTGCCAGCACCGTGAGGGTGGACACAGATACGCAGTATTTT.

This clonotype was observed once. The rearrangement links TRBV12-3 or TRBV12-4 to TRBJ1-1, with TRBD1 as a possible D gene (5 bases). The CDR3 totals 14 residues. Trimming removed 6 bases at V and 4 bases at J, with 15 bases between. CDR3: CASSSWVDSTEAFF. The CDR3, as DNA: TGTGCCAGCAGCTCCTGGGTTGACAGCACTGAAGCTTTCTTT.

A word on this clonotype: A single base separates this from a much larger clone, so it may be a read error. The chain employs TRBV6-5 and TRBJ1-3; D not certain. The germline V gene has CDR1 MNHEY and CDR2 SVGAGI. This CDR3 spans 15 amino acids. The V end was cut by 8 bases, the J end by 0 bases, with 14 bases between. The CDR3 nucleotides are TGTGCCAGCGGTTCTGGAGGGAACTCTGGAAACACCATATATTTT. This sequence encodes CASGSGGNSGNTIYF.

At least ten counts were recorded for this clonotype. The rearrangement uses TRBV25-1 and TRBJ1-4; 7 bases align to TRBD1. Germline values: CDR1 MGHDK, CDR2 SYGVNS. This CDR3 contains 15 residues. V lost 8 bases to trimming and J lost 0 bases; unmatched junction nucleotides: 6. The CDR3 here is CASSRTGATNEKLFF. CDR3 DNA sequence: TGTGCCAGCTCACGGACAGGAGCAACTAATGAAAAACTGTTTTTT.

V and J are TRBV7-2 and TRBJ2-3; D unresolved. With 5 bases removed from V and 0 bases from J, the gap between germline ends came to 12 bases. Germline values: CDR1 SGHTA, CDR2 FQGNSA. The CDR3 runs 15 residues. CDR3 bases: TGTGCCAGCAGCCCCCCCGGGTTTAGCACAGATACGCAGTATTTT. Protein product: CASSPPGFSTDTQYF.

The V and J genes are TRBV20-1 and TRBJ2-1; D is perhaps TRBD2 (7 bases). V lost 6 bases and J lost 13, with 25 bases in between. Germline assignment: CDR1 DFQATT and CDR2 SNEGSKA (reference sequence). The CDR3 length is 14 residues. The CDR3 DNA is TGCAGTGCGGGTCGGGCGGGGGCCGCCCCTGTACAGTTCTTC. It specifies CSAGRAGAAPVQFF.

This clonotype showed up many times. V is TRBV27 and J is TRBJ1-1; TRBD1 agrees at 10 bases. The CDR3 consists of 14 residues. With V trimmed by 8 bases and J by 5 bases, 8 bases remained unmatched. Germline V CDR1 and CDR2: MNHEY, SMNVEV (reference sequence). CDR3 coding DNA: TGTGCCAGCCCGACGCCGGACAGGGGGACTGAAGCTTTCTTT. Its protein product is CASPTPDRGTEAFF.

The gene calls are TRBV4-2 and TRBJ2-3; the D is unclear. Trimming removed 2 bases from V and 5 bases from J, with 8 bases in between. CDR3 length: 13 amino acids. CDR1 is LGHNA and CDR2 is YNFKEQ in the germline V gene. This CDR3 is CASSQSVRDTQYF. The DNA of the CDR3 is TGTGCCAGCAGCCAAAGTGTAAGAGATACGCAGTATTTT.

This clonotype came up many times. The chain is built from TRBV5-1 and TRBJ1-6; D gene unclear. The length of the CDR3 is 16 residues. Between the trimmed V and J ends, which lost 4 bases and 9 bases, there was a span of 20 bases. Germline CDR1 and CDR2: SGHRS and YFSETQ. The CDR3 DNA sequence: TGCGCCAGCAGCCGAACAGCTGCGGGGTCACGTTCACCCCTCCACTTT. Its protein product is CASSRTAAGSRSPLHF.

The J gene is TRBJ1-2, the V gene TRBV12-3 or TRBV12-4; D may be TRBD1 (6 bases). V lost 6 bases, J lost 1 base, and 15 bases lay in between. The CDR3 has 15 amino acids. CDR3 residues: CASSLGGGDNYGYTF. Here the CDR3 DNA reads TGTGCCAGCAGCCTAGGGGGGGGCGATAACTATGGCTACACCTTC.

The V gene is TRBV27, the J gene TRBJ2-3; D is perhaps TRBD1 (6 bases). Germline V CDR1 and CDR2: MNHEY, SMNVEV (reference sequence). Trimming removed 7 bases at V and 2 bases at J, with 19 bases between. The length of the CDR3 is 16 residues. The CDR3 loop is CASTQLGDINTDTQYF. The CDR3 nucleotides are TGTGCCAGCACCCAGTTAGGGGACATAAACACAGATACGCAGTATTTT.

This clonotype occurred many times. CDR3 in amino acids: CASSPDRVGTQHF. The CDR3 coding sequence is TGTGCCAGCAGTCCCGACAGGGTGGGGACCCAGCATTTT. The chain links TRBV12-3 or TRBV12-4 to TRBJ1-5; TRBD1 matches 7 bases. This CDR3 has 13 amino acids. Trimming took 5 bases from V and 11 from J; bases not matched to a gene: 9.